The 26 T cell receptor beta chains listed next were all sequenced from one sample in a study of T cells after posttransplantation cyclophosphamide. Sequenced by immunoSEQ multiplex PCR; TCRdb stores in-frame clones only, minus some. This repertoire shows 20,000 to 25,000 clones, 80% to 90% found once; its top ten account for under 9.5%. Methotrexate plus calcineurin inhibitor accompanied controls' myeloablative marrow transplants; sampling was 1 year later. The sample in question was PBMCs, obtained after an allogeneic stem cell transplant with a calcineurin inhibitor and methotrexate. All receptors come from a female patient in her 50s who received an allogeneic stem cell transplant from an unrelated donor, was CMV-positive, and had chronic GVHD only. Some of the T cells might come from the graft donor.

The rearrangement uses TRBV6-1 and TRBJ2-7; perhaps TRBD2 as D (5 bases). Trimming took 0 bases from V and 2 from J, leaving 5 bases between them. This CDR3 has 13 amino acids. Germline CDR1 is MNHNS and CDR2 is SASEGT. The CDR3 DNA is TGTGCCAGCAGTGAAGCGCGGGCCTACGAGCAGTACTTC. Translation: CASSEARAYEQYF.

This chain links TRBV7-6 with TRBJ2-3, with TRBD2 matching 10 bases. J lost 5 bases, V lost 2 bases, and 10 bases had no gene match. CDR1 and CDR2 from the germline V gene are SGHVS and FNYEAQ. There are 17 residues in the CDR3. This CDR3 is CASSLRSGRVGGDTQYF. CDR3 coding DNA: TGTGCCAGCAGCTTAAGAAGCGGGAGGGTAGGTGGAGATACGCAGTATTTT. Based on the CDR3 plus reference TRBV7-6 and TRBJ2-3, the full variable domain is GAGVSQSPRYKVTKRGQDVALRCDPISGHVSLYWYRQALGQGPEFLTYFNYEAQQDKSGLPNDRFSAERPEGSISTLTIQRTEQRDSAMYRCASSLRSGRVGGDTQYFGPGTRLTVL.

The chain links TRBV15 to TRBJ2-3; the D gene is possibly TRBD1 (6 bases). Trimming cost V 5 bases and J 4 bases, with 10 bases left between them. CDR3 length: 13 residues. The germline CDR1 and CDR2 sequences are LNHNV and YYDKDF (reference sequence). The CDR3 region is CATSGSGADTQYF. The CDR3, as DNA: TGTGCCACCAGCGGCTCAGGGGCAGATACGCAGTATTTT.

The chain combines TRBV7-9 with TRBJ1-1; no reliable D call. This CDR3 contains 17 residues. Looked up from germline, CDR1 is SEHNR and CDR2 is FQNEAQ (reference sequence). V lost 5 bases and J lost 1, with 20 bases in between. The CDR3 sequence: CASSPPPRLQRNTEAFF. The CDR3 DNA reads TGTGCCAGCAGCCCCCCCCCACGGTTACAGAGGAACACTGAAGCTTTCTTT.

This rearrangement joins TRBV4-1 to TRBJ2-7; TRBD2 matches at 8 bases. Germline CDR1 and CDR2: MGHRA and YSYEKL. This CDR3 is 15 amino acids long. J lost 3 bases, V lost 3 bases, and 7 bases had no gene match. CDR3 nucleotide sequence: TGCGCCAGCAGCCACCCGGGACTAGGGGACTACGAGCAGTACTTC. Encoded protein: CASSHPGLGDYEQYF.

The chain recombines TRBV6-1 with TRBJ1-2, with unresolved D. The CDR3 loop spans 11 amino acids. Trimming took off 6 bases at V and 6 bases at J, with 8 bases between the two ends. CDR1 is MNHNS, CDR2 SASEGT, per germline. CDR3 sequence reads: CASRARDGYTF. Here the CDR3 DNA reads TGTGCCAGCAGGGCGAGGGATGGCTACACCTTC.

CDR3 amino acids: CASRNSLSGNTIYF. CDR3 nucleotides: TGTGCCAGCCGTAATTCACTCTCTGGAAACACCATATATTTT. This rearrangement joins TRBV7-6 to TRBJ1-3; D remains unclear. The CDR3 has 14 amino acids. The V end lost 8 bases, the J end lost 0 bases, and 11 bases lay between the germline ends. Germline V CDR1 and CDR2: SGHVS, FNYEAQ.

This chain connects TRBV25-1 to TRBJ2-7; 15 bases fit TRBD2. Germline CDR1 and CDR2: MGHDK and SYGVNS. There are 17 residues in the CDR3. The junction had 5 bases not matched to a gene; V was cut back by 5 bases and J by 0 bases. The DNA for the CDR3 is TGTGCCAGCAGTCTGGGACTAGCGGGAGGACGCTCCTACGAGCAGTACTTC. It translates to CASSLGLAGGRSYEQYF.

The chain joins TRBV29-1 to TRBJ2-1; 7 positions match TRBD1. Germline CDR1 SQVTM, CDR2 ANQGSEA. The J segment lost 3 bases and the V segment lost 7 bases, leaving 9 bases of the junction unmatched. The CDR3 sequence is 14 residues long. CDR3 DNA: TGCAGCGCCGGCTCCAGGGGGAACTACAATGAGCAGTTCTTC. It codes for CSAGSRGNYNEQFF.

The genes are TRBV29-1 and TRBJ2-3; D uncertain. The V end lost 4 bases, the J end lost 5 bases, and 4 bases lay between the germline ends. The CDR3 spans 10 residues. Germline V CDR1 and CDR2: SQVTM, ANQGSEA. This CDR3 reads CSVGGDTQYF. CDR3 coding DNA: TGCAGCGTTGGAGGAGATACGCAGTATTTT.

V is TRBV4-2 and J is TRBJ2-7; the D is unclear. V was pared by 0 bases and J by 3 bases, with 3 bases between. CDR1 is LGHNA and CDR2 is YNFKEQ in the germline V gene. The CDR3 loop spans 12 amino acids. CDR3 residues: CASSQDLYEQYF. CDR3 DNA: TGTGCCAGCAGCCAAGATCTCTACGAGCAGTACTTC.

This CDR3 reads CASSLAFGTGLANEKLFF. The CDR3 region has the DNA TGCGCCAGCAGCTTGGCTTTCGGGACAGGGCTGGCTAATGAAAAACTGTTTTTT. The V and J genes are TRBV5-1 and TRBJ1-4; 9 bases map to TRBD1. Germline values: CDR1 SGHRS, CDR2 YFSETQ. After removal of 0 bases from V and 3 bases from J, the junction contained 9 bases not matched to a gene. This CDR3 comprises 18 residues.

The chain uses TRBV11-3 and TRBJ2-2; maybe TRBD1 (6 bases). CDR3 length: 15 amino acids. Deletions cut 4 bases from V and 1 base from J, with 10 bases between. Germline CDR1 reads SGHNT; CDR2 reads YENEEA. The DNA for the CDR3 is TGTGCCAGCAGCTCAGACAGGCTGAACACCGGGGAGCTGTTTTTT. Its protein product is CASSSDRLNTGELFF.

This chain links TRBV5-6 with TRBJ2-5; 7 nucleotides align to TRBD1. The CDR3 has 14 residues. V lost 3 bases and J lost 5; bases outside the gene matches: 7. Germline V lookup: CDR1 SGHDT, CDR2 YYEEEE. CDR3 DNA: TGTGCCAGCAGCTCAATTACAGGGGAGGAGACCCAGTACTTC. Its protein product is CASSSITGEETQYF.

The chain couples TRBV10-3 to TRBJ1-2; tentative D call: TRBD1 (6 bases). CDR1 ENHRY and CDR2 SYGVKD come from the germline V gene. The V end lost 4 bases, the J end lost 4 bases, and 13 bases lay between the germline ends. CDR3 size: 14 residues. CDR3 sequence reads: CAISGHGQRYGYTF. The DNA of the CDR3 is TGTGCCATCAGTGGGCACGGACAGCGCTATGGCTACACCTTC.

The rearrangement joins TRBV9 to TRBJ2-7; no reliable D call. Trimming shortened V by 4 bases and J by 2 bases, and 16 bases separated the two germline ends. Germline lookup yields CDR1 SGDLS and CDR2 YYNGEE. The CDR3 consists of 15 residues. CDR3 sequence reads: CASSRSPDGAYEQYF. CDR3 DNA: TGTGCCAGCAGCCGCTCGCCGGATGGAGCCTACGAGCAGTACTTC.

This sequence joins TRBV7-9 and TRBJ2-7; D unresolved. Germline V gene data show CDR1 as SEHNR and CDR2 as FQNEAQ (reference sequence). Trimming shortened V by 1 base and J by 0 bases, and 10 bases separated the two germline ends. This CDR3 has 15 amino acids. CDR3 sequence (DNA): TGTGCCAGCAGCTTAGTTTCTACCGCCTCCTACGAGCAGTACTTC. This encodes CASSLVSTASYEQYF.

The rearrangement uses TRBV7-2 and TRBJ2-1; 8 bases map to TRBD2. The germline V gene has CDR1 SGHTA and CDR2 FQGNSA. V was pared by 6 bases and J by 0 bases, with 10 bases of the junction left unmatched. This CDR3 has 17 residues. In nucleotides, the CDR3 is TGTGCCAGCAGTCGCCCGGAGCGGGAGATCTCCTACAATGAGCAGTTCTTC. It translates to CASSRPEREISYNEQFF.

The chain is built from TRBV18 and TRBJ2-2; possibly TRBD2 for D (5 bases). The germline CDR1 and CDR2 sequences are KGHSH and LQKENI. CDR3 length: 17 amino acids. V was shortened by 1 base and J by 3 bases, with 15 bases between the two germline ends. CDR3 amino acids: CASSPRPTMRDTGELFF. The CDR3 region has the DNA TGTGCCAGCTCACCACGCCCGACTATGCGAGACACCGGGGAGCTGTTTTTT.

This clone was picked up one time. The chain is built from TRBV5-4 and TRBJ2-3; 8 bases line up with TRBD1. The V gene end was trimmed by 0 bases and the J gene end by 4 bases; junction bases not matched to a gene: 7. The CDR3 is made up of 16 amino acids. Germline V CDR1 and CDR2: SGHNT, YYREEE (reference sequence). The CDR3 loop is CASSLVGAGGPDTQYF. CDR3 DNA: TGTGCCAGCAGCTTGGTTGGGGCAGGGGGCCCAGATACGCAGTATTTT. Based on the CDR3 plus reference TRBV5-4 and TRBJ2-3, the full variable domain is ETGVTQSPTHLIKTRGQQVTLRCSSQSGHNTVSWYQQALGQGPQFIFQYYREEENGRGNFPPRFSGLQFPNYSSELNVNALELDDSALYLCASSLVGAGGPDTQYFGPGTRLTVL.

The chain is built from TRBV5-4 and TRBJ2-5; D is uncertain. V lost 4 bases and J 7 bases, leaving 17 bases between the germline ends. The germline V gene encodes CDR1 SGHNT and CDR2 YYREEE (reference sequence). CDR3 length: 14 amino acids. The CDR3 coding sequence is TGTGCCAGCAGCGCCAAACAAGCGACGGGGACCCAGTACTTC. Translation: CASSAKQATGTQYF.

Comments on this clone: Other DNA sequences from this sample encode an identical CDR3 as well. The chain has TRBV27 and TRBJ2-1; 9 bases agree with TRBD2. The CDR3 is 14 residues long. The germline V gene encodes CDR1 MNHEY and CDR2 SMNVEV (reference sequence). V was clipped by 8 bases and J by 4 bases; unmatched bases: 6. CDR3 amino acids: CASAGLAPYNEQFF. The CDR3 DNA sequence: TGTGCCAGCGCCGGACTAGCGCCTTACAATGAGCAGTTCTTC.

The DNA of the CDR3 is TGTGCCAGCAGCAAGCGGAACCGGGACTGGAATGAAAAACTGTTTTTT. Protein sequence: CASSKRNRDWNEKLFF. The chain couples TRBV21-1 to TRBJ1-4. TRBV21-1 is an annotated pseudogene. The CDR3 is 16 amino acids.

Here the CDR3 DNA reads TGTGCCAGCAGTCAAGGACAGCCCTACGAGCAGTACTTC. It translates to CASSQGQPYEQYF. The rearrangement joins TRBV6-5 to TRBJ2-7; D might be TRBD1 (6 bases). Germline CDR1 is MNHEY and CDR2 is SVGAGI. V lost 5 bases to trimming and J lost 2 bases, with 10 bases between them. The CDR3 has 13 amino acids.

The chain combines TRBV27 with TRBJ2-2; 13 positions agree with TRBD2. Unmatched junction bases numbered 5, after V lost 6 bases and J lost 4 bases. CDR1 and CDR2 from the germline V gene are MNHEY and SMNVEV (reference sequence). This CDR3 is 16 amino acids long. The CDR3 spells CASRFGLAGVTGELFF. The CDR3 DNA is TGTGCCAGCAGATTCGGACTAGCGGGAGTCACCGGGGAGCTGTTTTTT.

This chain connects TRBV5-1 to TRBJ2-7; TRBD2 matches at 12 bases. CDR1 is SGHRS, CDR2 YFSETQ, per germline. Trimming cost V 0 bases and J 2 bases; bases outside gene matches: 0. The CDR3 consists of 15 residues. DNA of the CDR3: TGCGCCAGCAGCTTGGGGACTAGCGGGACCTACGAGCAGTACTTC. Its protein is CASSLGTSGTYEQYF.